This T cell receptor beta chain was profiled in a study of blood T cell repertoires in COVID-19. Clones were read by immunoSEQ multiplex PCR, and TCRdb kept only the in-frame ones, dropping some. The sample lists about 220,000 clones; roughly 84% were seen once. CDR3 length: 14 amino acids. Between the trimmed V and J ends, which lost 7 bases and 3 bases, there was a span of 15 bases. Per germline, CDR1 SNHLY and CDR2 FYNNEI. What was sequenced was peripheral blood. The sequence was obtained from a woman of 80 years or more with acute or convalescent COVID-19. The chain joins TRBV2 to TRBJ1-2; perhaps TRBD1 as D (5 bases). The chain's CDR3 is CASTGGGFDYGYTF. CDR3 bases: TGTGCCAGCACCGGCGGGGGATTCGACTATGGCTACACCTTC.